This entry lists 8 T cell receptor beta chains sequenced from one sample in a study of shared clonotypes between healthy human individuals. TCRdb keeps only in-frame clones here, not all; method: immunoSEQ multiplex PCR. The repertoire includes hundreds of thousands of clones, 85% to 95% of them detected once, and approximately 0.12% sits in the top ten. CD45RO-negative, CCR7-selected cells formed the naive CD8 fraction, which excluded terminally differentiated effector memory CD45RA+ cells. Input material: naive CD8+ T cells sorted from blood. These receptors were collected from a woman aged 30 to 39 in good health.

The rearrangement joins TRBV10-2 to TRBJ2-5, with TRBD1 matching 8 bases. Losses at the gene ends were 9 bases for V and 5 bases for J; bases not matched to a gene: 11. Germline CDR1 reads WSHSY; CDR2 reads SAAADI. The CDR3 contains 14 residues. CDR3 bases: TGCGCCAGTCTTGGACAGGGAAGGTTGGAGACCCAGTACTTC. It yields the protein CASLGQGRLETQYF.

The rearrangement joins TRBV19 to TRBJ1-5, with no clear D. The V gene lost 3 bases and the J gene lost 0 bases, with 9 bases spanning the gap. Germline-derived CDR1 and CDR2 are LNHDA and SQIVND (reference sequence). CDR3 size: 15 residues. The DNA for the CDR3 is TGTGCCAGTAGTATTGAGATTTATAGCAATCAGCCCCAGCATTTT. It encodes CASSIEIYSNQPQHF.

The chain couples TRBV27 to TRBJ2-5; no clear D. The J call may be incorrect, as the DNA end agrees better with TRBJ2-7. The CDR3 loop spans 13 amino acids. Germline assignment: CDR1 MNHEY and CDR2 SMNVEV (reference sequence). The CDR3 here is CASSPDNSYEQYF. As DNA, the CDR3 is TGTGCCAGCAGCCCTGACAACTCCTACGAGCAGTACTTC.

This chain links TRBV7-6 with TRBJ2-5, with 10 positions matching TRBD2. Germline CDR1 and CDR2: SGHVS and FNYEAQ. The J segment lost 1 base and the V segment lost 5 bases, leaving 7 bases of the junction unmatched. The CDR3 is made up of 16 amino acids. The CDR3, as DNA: TGTGCCAGCAGCCGATTTTCTAGCGGGAGCCAAGAGACCCAGTACTTC. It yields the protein CASSRFSSGSQETQYF. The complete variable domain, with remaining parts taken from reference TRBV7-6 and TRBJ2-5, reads GAGVSQSPRYKVTKRGQDVALRCDPISGHVSLYWYRQALGQGPEFLTYFNYEAQQDKSGLPNDRFSAERPEGSISTLTIQRTEQRDSAMYRCASSRFSSGSQETQYFGPGTRLLVL.

The CDR3 DNA reads as TGCGCCAGCAGCCAAGACACAGCCGGCCTCTACGAGCAGTACTTC. Its protein is CASSQDTAGLYEQYF. The V call is TRBV4-1, the J call TRBJ2-7; no definite D call. This CDR3 has 15 amino acids. The V gene's germline CDR1 is MGHRA and CDR2 YSYEKL. The V end was cut by 0 bases, the J end by 3 bases, with 12 bases between.

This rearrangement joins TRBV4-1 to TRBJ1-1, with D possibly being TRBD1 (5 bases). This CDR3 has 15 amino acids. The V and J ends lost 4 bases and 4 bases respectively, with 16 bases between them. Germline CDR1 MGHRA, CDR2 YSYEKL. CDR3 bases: TGCGCCAGCAGCCTCAGACCGGGGCAGGGCACTGAAGCTTTCTTT. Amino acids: CASSLRPGQGTEAFF.

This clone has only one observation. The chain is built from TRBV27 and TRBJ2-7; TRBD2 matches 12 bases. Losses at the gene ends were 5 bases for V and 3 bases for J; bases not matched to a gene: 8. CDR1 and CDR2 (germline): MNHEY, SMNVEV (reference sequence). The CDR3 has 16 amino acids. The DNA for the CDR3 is TGTGCCAGCAGTATGTCGACTAGCGGGAGTTTCTACGAGCAGTACTTC. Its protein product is CASSMSTSGSFYEQYF.

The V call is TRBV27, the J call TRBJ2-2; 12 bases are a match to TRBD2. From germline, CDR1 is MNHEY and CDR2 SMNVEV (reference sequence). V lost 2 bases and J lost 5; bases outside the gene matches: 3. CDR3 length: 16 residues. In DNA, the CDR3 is TGTGCCAGCAGTTTAGCACTAGCGGGAGGAACCGGGGAGCTGTTTTTT. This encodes CASSLALAGGTGELFF.